Below, 18 T cell receptor beta chains from the same sample are listed, as sequenced in a study of T cells in Graves' hyperthyroidism and ophthalmopathy. Authors of the study amplified TCR beta CDR3 regions from RNA transcripts. A first-round RT-PCR of the TCR CDR3 used the HTBI primer set. TCRdb analysed the multiplex PCR reads with MiXCR anew, one entry per CDR3 protein. The sample lists approximately 600,000 distinct CDR3 sequences, more than 13% occurring once. Material for sequencing was blood. These receptors originate from a woman aged 18-35 years with Graves' ophthalmopathy.

Worth noting for this clonotype: This may stem from a read error, because a much larger clone lies one nucleotide away. This chain connects TRBV19 to TRBJ1-1; TRBD1 is a possible D gene (5 bases). CDR3 length: 13 residues. The germline V gene has CDR1 LNHDA and CDR2 SQIVND (reference sequence). Trimming pared 5 bases from V and 6 bases from J, leaving 13 bases between. The CDR3 here is CASSVGVIPEAFF. As DNA, the CDR3 is TGTGCCAGTAGTGTGGGGGTAATCCCTGAAGCTTTCTTT.

This clonotype was seen ten or more times. This chain links TRBV6-5 with TRBJ2-7; 7 bases align to TRBD1. Germline V gives CDR1 MNHEY, CDR2 SVGAGI. This CDR3 spans 15 amino acids. The trim removed 0 bases at V and 4 bases at J, leaving 6 bases unmatched. The CDR3 sequence is CASSYSLGQPYEQYF. The DNA of the CDR3 is TGTGCCAGCAGTTACTCACTGGGACAGCCGTACGAGCAGTACTTC.

This clonotype was seen more than once but under ten times. The rearrangement links TRBV25-1 to TRBJ2-3; the match to TRBD2 covers 9 bases. J gave up 5 bases and V 3 bases, and 15 bases lay outside the gene matches. The germline V gene encodes CDR1 MGHDK and CDR2 SYGVNS. CDR3 length: 18 amino acids. The CDR3 bases are TGTGCCAGCAGTGATCATTTCGGTGGGCGGGAGGGCCTAGATACGCAGTATTTT. This translates into CASSDHFGGREGLDTQYF.

This clonotype was recorded many times. This chain uses TRBV10-3 with TRBJ1-1; D possibly corresponds to TRBD1 (6 bases). The V and J ends lost 6 bases and 3 bases respectively, with 8 bases between them. Germline V gene data show CDR1 as ENHRY and CDR2 as SYGVKD. The CDR3 covers 12 residues. The CDR3 spells CAIRAGDTEAFF. In nucleotides, the CDR3 is TGTGCCATCAGGGCAGGGGACACTGAAGCTTTCTTT.

The chain has TRBV10-3 and TRBJ1-1, with D possibly being TRBD1 (6 bases). The V end was cut by 6 bases, the J end by 1 base, with 12 bases between. The CDR3 consists of 14 residues. The germline gives CDR1 ENHRY, CDR2 SYGVKD. The CDR3 reads CAIRLQGWNTEAFF. In DNA, the CDR3 is TGTGCCATCAGGCTACAGGGTTGGAACACTGAAGCTTTCTTT.

Ten or more counts support this clonotype. The chain links TRBV5-5 to TRBJ2-1, with a possible D match to TRBD2 (6 bases). V shed 0 bases and J shed 4 bases, with 8 bases lying between them. Germline V gene sequence: CDR1 SGHKS, CDR2 YYEKEE (reference sequence). The CDR3 spans 14 residues. Here the CDR3 DNA reads TGTGCCAGCAGCTTGGGACTAGAGTACAATGAGCAGTTCTTC. Residues: CASSLGLEYNEQFF. The variable domain in full, completed from reference TRBV5-5 and TRBJ2-1, reads DAGVTQSPTHLIKTRGQQVTLRCSPISGHKSVSWYQQVLGQGPQFIFQYYEKEERGRGNFPDRFSARQFPNYSSELNVNALLLGDSALYLCASSLGLEYNEQFFGPGTRLTVL.

Ten or more counts support this clonotype. V is TRBV12-3 or TRBV12-4 and J is TRBJ1-5, with 7 bases identical to TRBD1. The CDR3 has 14 residues. Germline trimming cut 8 bases from V and 7 bases from J; bases unmatched to any gene: 11. For the CDR3, the DNA is TGTGCCAGCGGTGAGACAGGGAGAGACCAGCCCCAGCATTTT. Translation gives CASGETGRDQPQHF.

This clonotype came up many times. V gene TRBV7-9 combines with J gene TRBJ2-1; a weak D match, TRBD2 (6 bases). Germline V gene sequence: CDR1 SEHNR, CDR2 FQNEAQ (reference sequence). The CDR3 contains 16 residues. The V end was cut by 7 bases, the J end by 1 base, with 17 bases between. The CDR3 DNA reads TGTGCCAGCAACAGAAGGAACAGCGGGTCCTACAATGAGCAGTTCTTC. Its protein product is CASNRRNSGSYNEQFF.

This clonotype was counted many times. The chain links TRBV30 to TRBJ1-2; 7 bases agree with TRBD1. Germline assignment: CDR1 GTSNPN and CDR2 SVGIG (reference sequence). There are 14 residues in the CDR3. The trim removed 3 bases at V and 4 bases at J, leaving 8 bases unmatched. CDR3 sequence: CAWSQPGQPYGYTF. The CDR3 nucleotides read TGTGCCTGGAGCCAACCGGGACAGCCCTATGGCTACACCTTC.

This clonotype was recorded at least ten times. J is TRBJ2-1 and V is TRBV6-1; 8 bases agree with TRBD2. Germline V gene data show CDR1 as MNHNS and CDR2 as SASEGT. The CDR3 loop spans 12 amino acids. Losses at the gene ends were 7 bases for V and 7 bases for J; bases not matched to a gene: 3. The CDR3 reads CASKKRGNEQFF. Written as DNA, the CDR3 is TGTGCCAGCAAAAAGCGGGGGAATGAGCAGTTCTTC.

There are a few counts of this clonotype. This chain links TRBV20-1 with TRBJ2-3; 9 bases line up with TRBD2. The CDR3 extends over 20 amino acids. CDR1 and CDR2 (germline): DFQATT, SNEGSKA (reference sequence). The V and J ends lost 1 base and 5 bases, in that order; junction bases with no gene match: 22. CDR3 protein: CSARAFSPIRSGRMEDTQYF. CDR3 DNA sequence: TGCAGTGCTAGAGCCTTTTCCCCTATCCGGAGCGGGAGGATGGAAGATACGCAGTATTTT.

This clonotype came up a few times. The chain joins TRBV6-2 or TRBV6-3 to TRBJ2-5, with D perhaps matching TRBD1 or TRBD2 (5 bases each). V lost 6 bases, J lost 5 bases, and 19 bases lay in between. Germline assignment: CDR1 MNHEY and CDR2 SVGEGT. The CDR3 has 15 amino acids. The CDR3 DNA follows: TGTGCCAGCAGCTACATTGAGGGGCGCGCGGAGACCCAGTACTTC. This codes for CASSYIEGRAETQYF.

This clonotype was recorded many times. V is TRBV6-1 and J is TRBJ2-1, with TRBD1 as a possible D gene (6 bases). This CDR3 is built from 16 residues. Germline CDR1 is MNHNS and CDR2 is SASEGT. V was clipped by 5 bases and J by 12 bases, with 26 bases between them. CDR3 DNA sequence: TGTGCCAGCAGTACTCTACAGGGTTCCCAGTCGGTGGTGCAGTTCTTC. Protein sequence: CASSTLQGSQSVVQFF.

This clonotype appeared many times. The chain recombines TRBV30 with TRBJ2-5; the D is unclear. This CDR3 spans 11 amino acids. Germline V gene lookup returns CDR1 GTSNPN and CDR2 SVGIG (reference sequence). The germline V and J ends were trimmed by 1 base and 6 bases, with 6 bases remaining between them. The CDR3 DNA sequence: TGTGCCTGGAGTGGCAGCCAGACCCAGTACTTC. Its protein is CAWSGSQTQYF.

This clonotype was seen only a few times. The rearrangement uses TRBV7-2 and TRBJ2-7; TRBD2 agrees at 14 bases. CDR1 is SGHTA and CDR2 is FQGNSA in the germline V gene. V was clipped by 5 bases and J by 5 bases; unmatched bases: 11. This CDR3 comprises 17 residues. The CDR3 DNA is TGTGCCAGCAGCCCGGGACTAGCGGGAGACGGTCCCAACGAGCAGTACTTC. Protein sequence: CASSPGLAGDGPNEQYF. Complete variable domain (other parts from reference TRBV7-2 and TRBJ2-7): GAGVSQSPSNKVTEKGKDVELRCDPISGHTALYWYRQSLGQGLEFLIYFQGNSAPDKSGLPSDRFSAERTGGSVSTLTIQRTQQEDSAVYLCASSPGLAGDGPNEQYFGPGTRLTVT.

This clonotype showed up many times. The genes are TRBV9 and TRBJ2-1, with TRBD2 identical over 8 bases. This CDR3 region has 16 residues. Per the germline V gene, CDR1 is SGDLS and CDR2 is YYNGEE. V shed 1 base, J shed 2 bases, and the junction held 5 bases outside the gene matches. This CDR3 reads CASSVLTSGTYNEQFF. CDR3 nucleotides: TGTGCCAGCAGCGTATTAACTAGCGGTACCTACAATGAGCAGTTCTTC.

This chain connects TRBV4-3 to TRBJ2-1; 10 bases are shared with TRBD2. Germline CDR1 is LGHNA and CDR2 is YSLEER. The CDR3 is 17 residues long. V lost 0 bases to trimming and J lost 5 bases; unmatched junction nucleotides: 7. For the CDR3, the DNA is TGCGCCAGCAGCCAAGAAATCGTTGGACTAGCGGACAATGAGCAGTTCTTC. It translates to CASSQEIVGLADNEQFF.

V gene TRBV7-9 combines with J gene TRBJ1-5; 7 bases are a match to TRBD1. Germline V gene lookup returns CDR1 SEHNR and CDR2 FQNEAQ (reference sequence). Unmatched junction bases numbered 6, after V lost 5 bases and J lost 5 bases. The length of the CDR3 is 14 residues. CDR3 nucleotide sequence: TGTGCCAGCAGCCCTCAGGGGGGGTATCAGCCCCAGCATTTT. This encodes CASSPQGGYQPQHF.